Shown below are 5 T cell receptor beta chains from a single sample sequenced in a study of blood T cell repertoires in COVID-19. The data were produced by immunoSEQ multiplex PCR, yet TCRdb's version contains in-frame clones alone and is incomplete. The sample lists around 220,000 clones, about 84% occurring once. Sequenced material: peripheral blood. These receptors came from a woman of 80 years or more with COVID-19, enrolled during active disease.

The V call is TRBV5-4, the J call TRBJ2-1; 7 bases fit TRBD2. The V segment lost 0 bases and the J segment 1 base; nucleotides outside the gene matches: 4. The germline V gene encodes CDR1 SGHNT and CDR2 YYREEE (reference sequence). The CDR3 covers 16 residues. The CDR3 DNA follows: TGTGCCAGCAGCTTGGGCGGCGGGAGATCCTACAATGAGCAGTTCTTC. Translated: CASSLGGGRSYNEQFF.

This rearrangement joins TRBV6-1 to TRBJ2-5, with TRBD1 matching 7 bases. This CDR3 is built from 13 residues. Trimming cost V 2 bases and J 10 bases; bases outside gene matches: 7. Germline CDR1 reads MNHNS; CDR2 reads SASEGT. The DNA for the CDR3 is TGTGCCAGCAGTGAACAGATTGGGGACAGCCAGTACTTC. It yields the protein CASSEQIGDSQYF.

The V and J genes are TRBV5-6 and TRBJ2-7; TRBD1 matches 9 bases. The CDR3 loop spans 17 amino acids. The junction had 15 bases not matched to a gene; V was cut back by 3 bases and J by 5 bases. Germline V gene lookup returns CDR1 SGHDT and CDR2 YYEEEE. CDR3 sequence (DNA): TGTGCCAGCAGCTCTCGTCTTTCCGGGACAGGGAAGCACGAGCAGTACTTC. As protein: CASSSRLSGTGKHEQYF.

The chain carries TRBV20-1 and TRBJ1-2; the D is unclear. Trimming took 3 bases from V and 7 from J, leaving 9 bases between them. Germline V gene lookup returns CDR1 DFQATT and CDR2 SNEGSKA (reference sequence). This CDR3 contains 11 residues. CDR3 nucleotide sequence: TGCAGTGCTAGTATTCCCGGTGGCTACACCTTC. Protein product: CSASIPGGYTF.

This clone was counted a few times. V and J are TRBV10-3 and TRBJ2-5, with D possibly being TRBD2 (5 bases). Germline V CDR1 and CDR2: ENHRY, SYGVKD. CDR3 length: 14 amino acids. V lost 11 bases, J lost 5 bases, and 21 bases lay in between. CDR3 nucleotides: TGTGCCGCCTCGGCCGGGGTAGTCGGCGAGACCCAGTACTTC. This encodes CAASAGVVGETQYF.